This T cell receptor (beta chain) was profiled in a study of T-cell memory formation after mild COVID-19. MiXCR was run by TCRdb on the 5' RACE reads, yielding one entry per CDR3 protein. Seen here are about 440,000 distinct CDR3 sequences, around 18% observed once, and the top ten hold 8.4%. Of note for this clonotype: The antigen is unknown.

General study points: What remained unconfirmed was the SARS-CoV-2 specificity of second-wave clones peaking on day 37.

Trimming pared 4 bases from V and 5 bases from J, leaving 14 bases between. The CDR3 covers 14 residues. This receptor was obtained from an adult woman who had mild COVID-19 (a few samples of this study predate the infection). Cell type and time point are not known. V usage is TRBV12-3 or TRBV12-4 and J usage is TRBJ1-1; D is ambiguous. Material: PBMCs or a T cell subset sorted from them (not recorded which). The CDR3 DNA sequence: TGTGCCAGCAGTTCCGTGGGTAGTAAAACTGAAGCTTTCTTT. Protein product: CASSSVGSKTEAFF.